A single sample is the source of the 11 T cell receptor beta chains below, sequenced in a study of cytotoxic CD8 clonotypes in ibrutinib-treated CLL. Data came from immunoSEQ multiplex PCR; TCRdb stores just in-frame clones and leaves some out. The table includes 100,000 or so clones, more than 55% detected once. The material was PBMCs, obtained after 24 months of ibrutinib treatment. The receptors shown here come from a human donor with chronic lymphocytic leukemia.

This clone was detected only a few times. The gene calls are TRBV5-1 and TRBJ2-7; D might be TRBD1 (6 bases). V lost 0 bases and J 5 bases, leaving 15 bases between the germline ends. The CDR3 is 15 residues long. Germline V gives CDR1 SGHRS, CDR2 YFSETQ. The CDR3 DNA is TGCGCCAGCAGCTTGGAGGTGCCAGGGGCCGACGAGCAGTACTTC. It encodes CASSLEVPGADEQYF.

The chain is built from TRBV11-3 and TRBJ2-4; 15 positions match TRBD2. Germline assignment: CDR1 SGHNT and CDR2 YENEEA. V shed 4 bases and J 2 bases; nucleotides not matched to a gene: 6. The CDR3 covers 18 residues. This CDR3 reads CASSSGLAGGPSKNIQYF. The CDR3 nucleotides are TGTGCCAGCAGCTCCGGACTAGCGGGGGGGCCGTCCAAAAACATTCAGTACTTC.

This clone was counted only a few times. The V gene is TRBV7-9, the J gene TRBJ1-1, with 8 bases fitting TRBD1. Germline V gene lookup returns CDR1 SEHNR and CDR2 FQNEAQ (reference sequence). V was clipped by 5 bases and J by 0 bases; unmatched bases: 8. CDR3 length: 16 amino acids. This chain's CDR3 is CASSTTRTGMNTEAFF. In DNA, the CDR3 is TGTGCCAGCAGCACAACCCGGACAGGGATGAACACTGAAGCTTTCTTT.

V is TRBV4-3 and J is TRBJ2-1; D unclear. Trimming took 0 bases from V and 0 from J, leaving 9 bases between them. The CDR3 sequence is 16 residues long. Germline V gives CDR1 LGHNA, CDR2 YSLEER. The CDR3 here is CASSQDGPSSYNEQFF. The CDR3 DNA is TGCGCCAGCAGCCAAGATGGTCCGAGCTCCTACAATGAGCAGTTCTTC.

This sequence joins TRBV5-8 and TRBJ1-5; the match to TRBD1 covers 11 bases. This CDR3 region has 14 residues. V lost 4 bases to trimming and J lost 6 bases; unmatched junction nucleotides: 3. CDR1 and CDR2 from the germline V gene are SGHTS and YDEGEE. CDR3 amino acids: CASSLGQGGQPQHF. The CDR3 region has the DNA TGTGCCAGCAGCCTGGGACAGGGGGGTCAGCCCCAGCATTTT.

The DNA of the CDR3 is TGTGCCTGGAGGCAAAAGGGCGGGCGCATCCAAGAGACCCAGTACTTC. It is translated as CAWRQKGGRIQETQYF. The V gene is TRBV30, the J gene TRBJ2-5, with TRBD2 as a possible D gene (5 bases). Germline CDR1 GTSNPN, CDR2 SVGIG (reference sequence). V lost 3 bases, J lost 1 base, and 18 bases lay in between. The CDR3 is 16 residues long.

A single count supports this clone. The chain is built from TRBV6-1 and TRBJ2-7, with 11 bases fitting TRBD1. Looked up from germline, CDR1 is MNHNS and CDR2 is SASEGT. This CDR3 contains 14 residues. J lost 3 bases, V lost 6 bases, and 4 bases had no gene match. CDR3 sequence reads: CASRPGQGVYEQYF. The CDR3 DNA reads TGTGCCAGCAGACCGGGACAGGGGGTCTACGAGCAGTACTTC.

This clone is a singleton in its sample. The chain links TRBV5-4 to TRBJ2-1; 10 nucleotides line up with TRBD2. The germline V gene encodes CDR1 SGHNT and CDR2 YYREEE (reference sequence). CDR3 length equals 15 residues. V dropped 0 bases and J dropped 5; count of bases not matched to a gene: 2. CDR3 DNA sequence: TGTGCCAGCAGCTTGGGACTAGCGGGTGACAATGAGCAGTTCTTC. Translation: CASSLGLAGDNEQFF.

CDR3 sequence: CASSALPSGNTEAFF. The CDR3 DNA reads as TGTGCCAGCAGCGCACTCCCCTCGGGGAACACTGAAGCTTTCTTT. The V call is TRBV9, the J call TRBJ1-1; D uncertain. CDR1 is SGDLS and CDR2 is YYNGEE in the germline V gene. The CDR3 runs to 15 residues. The V and J ends lost 3 bases and 1 base respectively, with 13 bases between them. Full variable domain (rest looked up from reference TRBV9 and TRBJ1-1): DSGVTQTPKHLITATGQRVTLRCSPRSGDLSVYWYQQSLDQGLQFLIQYYNGEERAKGNILERFSAQQFPDLHSELNLSSLELGDSALYFCASSALPSGNTEAFFGQGTRLTVV.

In this sample, this clone turned up once. This rearrangement joins TRBV7-2 to TRBJ1-1, with TRBD1 matching 8 bases. The CDR3 has 14 residues. Germline lookup yields CDR1 SGHTA and CDR2 FQGNSA. Trimming cost V 6 bases and J 1 base; bases outside gene matches: 4. The CDR3 sequence is CASRTQGGNTEAFF. In nucleotides, the CDR3 is TGTGCCAGCAGAACACAGGGGGGGAACACTGAAGCTTTCTTT.

Only a few counts were recorded for this clone. The chain has TRBV19 and TRBJ2-4, with 7 bases fitting TRBD1. Germline values: CDR1 LNHDA, CDR2 SQIVND (reference sequence). The J segment lost 6 bases and the V segment lost 6 bases, leaving 8 bases of the junction unmatched. CDR3 length: 14 amino acids. The CDR3 bases are TGTGCCAGTAGCTTCCGGGACAGAGGAAACATTCAGTACTTC. The encoded protein is CASSFRDRGNIQYF.